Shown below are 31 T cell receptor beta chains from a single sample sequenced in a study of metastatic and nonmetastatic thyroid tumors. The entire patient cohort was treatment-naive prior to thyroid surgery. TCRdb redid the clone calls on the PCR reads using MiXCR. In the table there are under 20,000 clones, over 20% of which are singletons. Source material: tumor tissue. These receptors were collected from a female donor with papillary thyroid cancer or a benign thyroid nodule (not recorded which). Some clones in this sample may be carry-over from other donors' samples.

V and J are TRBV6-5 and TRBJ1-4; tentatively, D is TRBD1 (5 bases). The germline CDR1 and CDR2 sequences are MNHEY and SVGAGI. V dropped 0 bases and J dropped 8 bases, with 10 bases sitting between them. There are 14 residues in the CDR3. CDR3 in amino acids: CASSYSPGREKLFF. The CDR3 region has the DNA TGTGCCAGCAGTTACTCGCCAGGGCGCGAAAAACTGTTTTTT.

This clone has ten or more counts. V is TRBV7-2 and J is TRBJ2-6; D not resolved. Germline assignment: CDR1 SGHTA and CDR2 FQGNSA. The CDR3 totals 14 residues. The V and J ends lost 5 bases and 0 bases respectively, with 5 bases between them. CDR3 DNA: TGTGCCAGCAGCCGAGTCTCTGGGGCCAACGTCCTGACTTTC. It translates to CASSRVSGANVLTF.

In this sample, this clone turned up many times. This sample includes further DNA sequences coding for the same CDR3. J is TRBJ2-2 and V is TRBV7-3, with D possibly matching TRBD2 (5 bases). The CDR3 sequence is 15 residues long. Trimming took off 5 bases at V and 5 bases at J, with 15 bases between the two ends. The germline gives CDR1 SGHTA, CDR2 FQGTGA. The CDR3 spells CASSPGSLSTGELFF. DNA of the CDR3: TGTGCCAGCAGCCCGGGGAGTTTGAGTACCGGGGAGCTGTTTTTT.

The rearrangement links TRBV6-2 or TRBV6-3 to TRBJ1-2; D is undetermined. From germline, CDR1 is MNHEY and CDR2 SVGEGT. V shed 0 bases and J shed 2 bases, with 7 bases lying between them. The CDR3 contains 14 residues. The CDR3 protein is CASSYSTPNYGYTF. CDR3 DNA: TGTGCCAGCAGTTACTCAACGCCGAACTATGGCTACACCTTC.

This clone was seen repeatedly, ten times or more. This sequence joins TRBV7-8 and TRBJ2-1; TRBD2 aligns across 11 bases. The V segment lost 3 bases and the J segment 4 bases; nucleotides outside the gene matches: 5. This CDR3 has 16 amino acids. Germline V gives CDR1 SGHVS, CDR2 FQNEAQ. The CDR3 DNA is TGTGCCAGCAGCTTCTTGACTAGCGGGGCTTACAATGAGCAGTTCTTC. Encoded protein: CASSFLTSGAYNEQFF. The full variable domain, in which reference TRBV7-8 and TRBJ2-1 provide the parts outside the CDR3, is GAGVSQSPRYKVAKRGQDVALRCDPISGHVSLFWYQQALGQGPEFLTYFQNEAQLDKSGLPSDRFFAERPEGSVSTLKIQRTQQEDSAVYLCASSFLTSGAYNEQFFGPGTRLTVL.

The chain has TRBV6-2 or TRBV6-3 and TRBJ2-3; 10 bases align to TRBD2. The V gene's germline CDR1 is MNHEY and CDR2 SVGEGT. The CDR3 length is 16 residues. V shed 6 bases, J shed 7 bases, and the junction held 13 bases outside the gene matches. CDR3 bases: TGTGCCAGCAGACTAACCGGGACTAGCGTACGAAATACGCAGTATTTT. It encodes CASRLTGTSVRNTQYF.

The CDR3 DNA follows: TGCAGCGTTGTTTGGGAGGATCTATCGCGCGAGCAGTACTTC. As protein: CSVVWEDLSREQYF. V usage is TRBV29-1 and J usage is TRBJ2-7; D perhaps matches TRBD2 (6 bases). The CDR3 runs to 14 residues. The germline V gene has CDR1 SQVTM and CDR2 ANQGSEA. The V gene lost 4 bases and the J gene lost 6 bases, with 19 bases spanning the gap.

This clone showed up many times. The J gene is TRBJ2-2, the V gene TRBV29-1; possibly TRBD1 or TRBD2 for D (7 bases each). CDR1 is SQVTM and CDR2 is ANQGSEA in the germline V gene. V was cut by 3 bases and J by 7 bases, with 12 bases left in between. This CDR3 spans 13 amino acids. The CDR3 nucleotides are TGCAGCGTTGACGGCAGGGGGGGCGGGGAGCTGTTTTTT. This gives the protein CSVDGRGGGELFF.

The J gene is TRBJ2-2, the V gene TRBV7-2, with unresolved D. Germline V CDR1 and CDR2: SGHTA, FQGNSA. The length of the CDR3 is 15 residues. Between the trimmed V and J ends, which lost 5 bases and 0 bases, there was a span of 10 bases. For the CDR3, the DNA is TGTGCCAGCAGCACGAGGTCCTCGAACACCGGGGAGCTGTTTTTT. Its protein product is CASSTRSSNTGELFF.

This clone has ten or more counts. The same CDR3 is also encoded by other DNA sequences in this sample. The CDR3 region has the DNA TGTGCCAGCAGTTACTCGAACGGGACTTCCTCCTACGAGCAGTACTTC. Residues: CASSYSNGTSSYEQYF. This rearrangement joins TRBV6-7 to TRBJ2-7, with a possible D match to TRBD2 (6 bases). TRBV6-7 qualifies as an ORF whose function is uncertain. Trimming left V 0 bases short and J 0 bases short, with 12 bases between. The CDR3 has 16 amino acids.

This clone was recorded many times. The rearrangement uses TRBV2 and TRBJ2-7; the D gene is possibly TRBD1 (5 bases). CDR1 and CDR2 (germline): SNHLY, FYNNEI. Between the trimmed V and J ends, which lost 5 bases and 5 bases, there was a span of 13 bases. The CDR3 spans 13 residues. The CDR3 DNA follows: TGTGCCAGCAGTCGTCAGAAAGGGGACGAGCAGTACTTC. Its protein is CASSRQKGDEQYF.

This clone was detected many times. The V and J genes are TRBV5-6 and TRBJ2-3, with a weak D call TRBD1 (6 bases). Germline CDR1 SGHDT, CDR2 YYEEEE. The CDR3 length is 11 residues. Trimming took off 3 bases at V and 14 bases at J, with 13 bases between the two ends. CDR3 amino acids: CASSSGQILYF. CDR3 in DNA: TGTGCCAGCAGCTCCGGACAGATCTTGTATTTT. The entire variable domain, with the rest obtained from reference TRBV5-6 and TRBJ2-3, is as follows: DAGVTQSPTHLIKTRGQQVTLRCSPKSGHDTVSWYQQALGQGPQFIFQYYEEEERQRGNFPDRFSGHQFPNYSSELNVNALLLGDSALYLCASSSGQILYFGPGTRLTVL.

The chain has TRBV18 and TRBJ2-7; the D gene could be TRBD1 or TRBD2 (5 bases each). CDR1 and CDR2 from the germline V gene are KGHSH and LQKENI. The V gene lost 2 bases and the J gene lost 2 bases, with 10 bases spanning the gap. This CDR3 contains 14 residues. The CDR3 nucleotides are TGTGCCAGCTCACCAGGGGGTTTCACCTACGAGCAGTACTTC. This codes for CASSPGGFTYEQYF.

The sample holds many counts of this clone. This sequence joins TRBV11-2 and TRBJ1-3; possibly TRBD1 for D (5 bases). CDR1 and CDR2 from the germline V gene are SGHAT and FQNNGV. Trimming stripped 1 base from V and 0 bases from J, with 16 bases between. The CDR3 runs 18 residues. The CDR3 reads CASSLGGGRSLSGNTIYF. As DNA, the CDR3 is TGTGCCAGCAGCTTAGGCGGGGGACGGTCTCTCTCTGGAAACACCATATATTTT.

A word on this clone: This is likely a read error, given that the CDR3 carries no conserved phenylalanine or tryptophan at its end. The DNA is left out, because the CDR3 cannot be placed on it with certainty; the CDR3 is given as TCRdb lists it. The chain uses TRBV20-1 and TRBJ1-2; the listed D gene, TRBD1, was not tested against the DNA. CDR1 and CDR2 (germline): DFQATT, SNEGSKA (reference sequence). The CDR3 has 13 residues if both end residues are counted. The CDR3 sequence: CSAYRGGIEGYAS.

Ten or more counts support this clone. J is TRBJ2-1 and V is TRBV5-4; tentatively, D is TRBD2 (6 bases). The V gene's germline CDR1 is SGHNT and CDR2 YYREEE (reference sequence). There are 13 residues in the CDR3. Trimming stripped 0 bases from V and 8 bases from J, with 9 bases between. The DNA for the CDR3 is TGTGCCAGCAGCTTGGAGCGGGCGGATGAGCAGTTCTTC. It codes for CASSLERADEQFF.

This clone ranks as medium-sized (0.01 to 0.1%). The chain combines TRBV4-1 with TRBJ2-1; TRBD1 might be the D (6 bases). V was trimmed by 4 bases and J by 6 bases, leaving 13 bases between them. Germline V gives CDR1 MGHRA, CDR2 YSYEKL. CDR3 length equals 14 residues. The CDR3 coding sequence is TGCGCCAGCAGCCGACCAACAGGGTTCAATGAGCAGTTCTTC. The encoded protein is CASSRPTGFNEQFF.

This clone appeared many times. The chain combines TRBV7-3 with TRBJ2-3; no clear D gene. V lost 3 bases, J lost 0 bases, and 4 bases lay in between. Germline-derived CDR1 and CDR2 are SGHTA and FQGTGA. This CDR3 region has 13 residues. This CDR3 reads CASSFSSTDTQYF. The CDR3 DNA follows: TGTGCCAGCAGCTTTTCTAGCACAGATACGCAGTATTTT. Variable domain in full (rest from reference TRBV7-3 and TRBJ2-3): GAGVSQTPSNKVTEKGKYVELRCDPISGHTALYWYRQSLGQGPEFLIYFQGTGAADDSGLPNDRFFAVRPEGSVSTLKIQRTERGDSAVYLCASSFSSTDTQYFGPGTRLTVL.

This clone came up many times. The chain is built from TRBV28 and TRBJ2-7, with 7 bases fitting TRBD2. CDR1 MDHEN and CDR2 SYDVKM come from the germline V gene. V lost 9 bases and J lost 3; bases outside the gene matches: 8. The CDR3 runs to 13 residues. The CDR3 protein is CASLSGTSYEQYF. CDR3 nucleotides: TGTGCCAGTCTCAGCGGGACGAGCTACGAGCAGTACTTC.

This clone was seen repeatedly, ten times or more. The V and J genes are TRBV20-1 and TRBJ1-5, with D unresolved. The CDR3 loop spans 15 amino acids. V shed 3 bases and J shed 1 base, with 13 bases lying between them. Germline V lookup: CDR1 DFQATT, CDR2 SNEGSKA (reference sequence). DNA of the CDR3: TGCAGTGCTAGGCACAGCTCAGCGAGCAATCAGCCCCAGCATTTT. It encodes CSARHSSASNQPQHF.

The CDR3 nucleotides are TGTGCCAGCACCCTAGGTGGGCAGAGGAATTCACCCCTCCACTTT. Protein: CASTLGGQRNSPLHF. V gene TRBV6-1 combines with J gene TRBJ1-6; no reliable D call. CDR1 is MNHNS and CDR2 is SASEGT in the germline V gene. The CDR3 spans 15 residues. V gave up 7 bases and J gave up 7 bases, with 17 bases separating them.

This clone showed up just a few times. The CDR3 DNA is TGTGCCAGTAGTATAACAGGTAGGTATGGCTACACCTTC. Amino acids: CASSITGRYGYTF. This chain connects TRBV19 to TRBJ1-2; D may be TRBD1 (5 bases). CDR3 size: 13 residues. The germline V gene has CDR1 LNHDA and CDR2 SQIVND (reference sequence). The germline V and J ends were trimmed by 2 bases and 5 bases, with 9 bases remaining between them.

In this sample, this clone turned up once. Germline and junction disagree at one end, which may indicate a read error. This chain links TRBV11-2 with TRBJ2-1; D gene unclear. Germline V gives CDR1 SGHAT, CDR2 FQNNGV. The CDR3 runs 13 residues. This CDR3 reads CSSSLSSINEQFF. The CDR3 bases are TGTTCCAGCAGCCTATCGTCAATCAATGAGCAGTTCTTC.

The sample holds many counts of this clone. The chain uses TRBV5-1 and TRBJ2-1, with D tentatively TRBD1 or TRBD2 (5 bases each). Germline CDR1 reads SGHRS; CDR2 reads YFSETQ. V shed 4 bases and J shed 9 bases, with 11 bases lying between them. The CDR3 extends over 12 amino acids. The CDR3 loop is CASSLSGGEQFF. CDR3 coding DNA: TGCGCCAGCAGCCTCAGTGGGGGTGAGCAGTTCTTC.

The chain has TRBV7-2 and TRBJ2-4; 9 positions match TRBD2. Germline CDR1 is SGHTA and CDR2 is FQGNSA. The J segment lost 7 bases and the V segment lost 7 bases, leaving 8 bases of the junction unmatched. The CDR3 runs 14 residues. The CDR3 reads CASTSTSGLNIQYF. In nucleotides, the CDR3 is TGTGCCAGCACCTCGACTAGCGGTCTTAACATTCAGTACTTC.

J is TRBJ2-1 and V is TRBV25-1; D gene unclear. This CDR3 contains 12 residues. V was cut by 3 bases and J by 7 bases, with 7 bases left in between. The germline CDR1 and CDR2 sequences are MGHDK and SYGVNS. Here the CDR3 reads CASSDNANEQFF. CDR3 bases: TGTGCCAGCAGTGACAATGCGAATGAGCAGTTCTTC.

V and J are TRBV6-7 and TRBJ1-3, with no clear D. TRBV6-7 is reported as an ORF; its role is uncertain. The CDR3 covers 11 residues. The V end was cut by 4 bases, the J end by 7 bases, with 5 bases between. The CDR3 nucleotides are TGTGCCAGCAGTTGGCTCAACACCATATATTTT. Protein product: CASSWLNTIYF.

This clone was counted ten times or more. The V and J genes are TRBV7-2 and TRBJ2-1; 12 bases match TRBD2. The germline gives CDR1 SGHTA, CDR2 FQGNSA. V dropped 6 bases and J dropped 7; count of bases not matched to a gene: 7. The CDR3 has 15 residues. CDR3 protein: CASSNLAGGLNEQFF. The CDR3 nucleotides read TGTGCCAGCAGTAACCTAGCGGGAGGGCTTAATGAGCAGTTCTTC.

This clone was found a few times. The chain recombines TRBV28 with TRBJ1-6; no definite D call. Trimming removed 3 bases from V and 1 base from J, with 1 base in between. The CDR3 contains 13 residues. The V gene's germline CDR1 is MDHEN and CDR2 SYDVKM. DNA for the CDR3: TGTGCCAGCAGTTTTTCCTATAATTCACCCCTCCACTTT. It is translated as CASSFSYNSPLHF.

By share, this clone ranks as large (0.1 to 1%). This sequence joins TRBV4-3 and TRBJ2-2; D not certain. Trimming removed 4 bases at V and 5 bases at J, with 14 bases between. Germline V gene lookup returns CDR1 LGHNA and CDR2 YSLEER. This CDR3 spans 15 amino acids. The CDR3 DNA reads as TGCGCCAGCAGCCCACGGATCGGCGAGACCGGGGAGCTGTTTTTT. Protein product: CASSPRIGETGELFF.

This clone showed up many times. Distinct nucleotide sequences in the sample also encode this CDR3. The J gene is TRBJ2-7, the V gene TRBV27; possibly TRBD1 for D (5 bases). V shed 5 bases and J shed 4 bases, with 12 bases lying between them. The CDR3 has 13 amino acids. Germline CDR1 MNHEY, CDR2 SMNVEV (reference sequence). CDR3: CASSPGWRYEQYF. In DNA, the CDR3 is TGTGCCAGCAGTCCAGGGTGGCGTTACGAGCAGTACTTC.